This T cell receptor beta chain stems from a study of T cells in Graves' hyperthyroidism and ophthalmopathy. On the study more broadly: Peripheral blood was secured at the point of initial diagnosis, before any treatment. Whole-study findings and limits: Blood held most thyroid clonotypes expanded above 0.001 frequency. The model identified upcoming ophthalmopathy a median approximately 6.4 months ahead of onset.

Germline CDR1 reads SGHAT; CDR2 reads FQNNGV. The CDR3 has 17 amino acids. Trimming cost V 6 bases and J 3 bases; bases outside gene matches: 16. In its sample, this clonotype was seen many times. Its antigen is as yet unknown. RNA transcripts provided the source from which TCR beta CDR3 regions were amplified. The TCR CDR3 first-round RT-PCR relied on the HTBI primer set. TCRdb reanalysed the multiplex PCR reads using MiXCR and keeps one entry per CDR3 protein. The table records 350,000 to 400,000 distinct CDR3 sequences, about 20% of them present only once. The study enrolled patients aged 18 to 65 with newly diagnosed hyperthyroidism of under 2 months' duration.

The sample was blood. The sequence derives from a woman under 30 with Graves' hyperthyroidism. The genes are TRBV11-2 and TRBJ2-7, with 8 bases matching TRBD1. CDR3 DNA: TGTGCCAGCAGATACAAAGGGTTAAAGGACAGGGACTACGAGCAGTACTTC. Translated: CASRYKGLKDRDYEQYF.